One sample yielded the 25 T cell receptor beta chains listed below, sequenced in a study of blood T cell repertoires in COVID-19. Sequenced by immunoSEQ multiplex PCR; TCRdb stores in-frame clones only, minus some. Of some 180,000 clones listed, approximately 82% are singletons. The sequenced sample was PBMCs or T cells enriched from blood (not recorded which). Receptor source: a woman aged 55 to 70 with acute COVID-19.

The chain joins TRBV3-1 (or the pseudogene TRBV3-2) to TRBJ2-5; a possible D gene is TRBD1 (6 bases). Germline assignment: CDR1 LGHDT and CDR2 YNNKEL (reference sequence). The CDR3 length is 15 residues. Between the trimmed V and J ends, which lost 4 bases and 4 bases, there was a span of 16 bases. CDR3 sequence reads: CASSRTAPRGETQYF. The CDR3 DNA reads TGTGCCAGCAGCCGCACGGCCCCCAGGGGAGAGACCCAGTACTTC.

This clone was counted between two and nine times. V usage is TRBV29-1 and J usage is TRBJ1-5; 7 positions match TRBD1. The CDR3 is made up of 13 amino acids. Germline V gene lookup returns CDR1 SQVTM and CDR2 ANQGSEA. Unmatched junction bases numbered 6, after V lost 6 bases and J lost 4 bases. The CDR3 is CSVTTGVNQPQHF. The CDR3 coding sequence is TGCAGCGTGACCACAGGGGTAAATCAGCCCCAGCATTTT. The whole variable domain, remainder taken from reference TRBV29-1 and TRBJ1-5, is SAVISQKPSRDICQRGTSLTIQCQVDSQVTMMFWYRQQPGQSLTLIATANQGSEATYESGFVIDKFPISRPNLTFSTLTVSNMSPEDSSIYLCSVTTGVNQPQHFGDGTRLSIL.

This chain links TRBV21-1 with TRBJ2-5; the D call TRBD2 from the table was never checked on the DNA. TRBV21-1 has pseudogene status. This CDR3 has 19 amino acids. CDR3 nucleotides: TGTGCCAGCCTGACCGGCCTAGCGGGGGACAACCGGTACCAAGAGACCCAGTACTTC. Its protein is CASLTGLAGDNRYQETQYF.

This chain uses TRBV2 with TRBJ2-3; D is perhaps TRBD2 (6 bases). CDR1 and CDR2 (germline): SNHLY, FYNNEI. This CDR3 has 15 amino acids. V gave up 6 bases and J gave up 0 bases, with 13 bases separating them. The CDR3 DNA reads TGTGCCAGCAGGAGGGACTTTTCTAGCACAGATACGCAGTATTTT. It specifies CASRRDFSSTDTQYF.

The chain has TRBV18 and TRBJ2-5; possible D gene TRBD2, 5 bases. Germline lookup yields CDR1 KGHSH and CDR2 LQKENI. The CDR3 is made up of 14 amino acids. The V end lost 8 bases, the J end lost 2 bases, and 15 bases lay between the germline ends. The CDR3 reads CASTLQSGQETQYF. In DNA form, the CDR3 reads TGTGCCAGCACTCTCCAGAGCGGACAAGAGACCCAGTACTTC.

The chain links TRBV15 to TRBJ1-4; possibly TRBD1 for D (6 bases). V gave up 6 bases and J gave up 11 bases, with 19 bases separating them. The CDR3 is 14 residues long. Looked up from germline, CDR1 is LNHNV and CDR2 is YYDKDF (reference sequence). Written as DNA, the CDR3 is TGTGCCACCAGTAGGGACACCGGGCAGGGTAAACTGTTTTTT. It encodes CATSRDTGQGKLFF.

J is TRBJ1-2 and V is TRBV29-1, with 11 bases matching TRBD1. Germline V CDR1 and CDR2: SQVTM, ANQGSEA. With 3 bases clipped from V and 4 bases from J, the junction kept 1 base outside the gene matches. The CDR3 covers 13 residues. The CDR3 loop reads CSVDGTGGYGYTF. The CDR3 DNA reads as TGCAGCGTTGACGGGACAGGGGGCTATGGCTACACCTTC.

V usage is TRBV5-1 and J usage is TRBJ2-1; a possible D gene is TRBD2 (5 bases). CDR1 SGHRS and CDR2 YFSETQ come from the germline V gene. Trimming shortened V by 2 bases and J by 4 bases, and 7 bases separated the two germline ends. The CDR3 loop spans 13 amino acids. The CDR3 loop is CASSFSGYNEQFF. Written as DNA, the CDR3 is TGCGCCAGCAGCTTCAGCGGTTACAATGAGCAGTTCTTC.

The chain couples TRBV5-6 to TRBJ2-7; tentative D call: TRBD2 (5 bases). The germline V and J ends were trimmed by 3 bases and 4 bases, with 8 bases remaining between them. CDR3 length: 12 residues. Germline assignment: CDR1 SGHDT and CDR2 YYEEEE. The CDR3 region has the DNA TGTGCCAGCAGCTCGTCGGGGTACGAGCAGTACGTC. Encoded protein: CASSSSGYEQYV.

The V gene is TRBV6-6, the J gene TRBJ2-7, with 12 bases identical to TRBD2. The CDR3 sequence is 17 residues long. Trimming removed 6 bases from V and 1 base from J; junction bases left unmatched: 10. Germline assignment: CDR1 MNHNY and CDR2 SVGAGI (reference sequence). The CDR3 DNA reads TGTGCCAGCAGCCGACCGACTAGCGGGAGAGTGTCCTACGAGCAGTACTTC. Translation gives CASSRPTSGRVSYEQYF.

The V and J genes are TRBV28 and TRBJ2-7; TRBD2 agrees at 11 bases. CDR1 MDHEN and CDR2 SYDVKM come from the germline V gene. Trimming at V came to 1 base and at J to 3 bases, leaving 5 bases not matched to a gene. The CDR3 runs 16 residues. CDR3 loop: CASSLSLAGAFYEQYF. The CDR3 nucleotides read TGTGCCAGCAGTTTATCACTAGCGGGAGCTTTCTACGAGCAGTACTTC. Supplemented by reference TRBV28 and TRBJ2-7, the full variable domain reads DVKVTQSSRYLVKRTGEKVFLECVQDMDHENMFWYRQDPGLGLRLIYFSYDVKMKEKGDIPEGYSVSREKKERFSLILESASTNQTSMYLCASSLSLAGAFYEQYFGPGTRLTVT.

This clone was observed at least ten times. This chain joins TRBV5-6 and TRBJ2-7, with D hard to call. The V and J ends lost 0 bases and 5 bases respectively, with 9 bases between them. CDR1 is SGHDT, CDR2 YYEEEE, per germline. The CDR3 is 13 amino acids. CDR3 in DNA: TGTGCCAGCAGCTTGGCCAACGGTCACGAGCAGTACGTC. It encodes CASSLANGHEQYV.

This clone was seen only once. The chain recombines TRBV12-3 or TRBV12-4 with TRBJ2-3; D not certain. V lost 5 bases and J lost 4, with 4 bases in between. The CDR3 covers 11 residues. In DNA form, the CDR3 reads TGTGCCAGCAGTCCGGCAGATACGCAGTATTTT. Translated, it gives CASSPADTQYF.

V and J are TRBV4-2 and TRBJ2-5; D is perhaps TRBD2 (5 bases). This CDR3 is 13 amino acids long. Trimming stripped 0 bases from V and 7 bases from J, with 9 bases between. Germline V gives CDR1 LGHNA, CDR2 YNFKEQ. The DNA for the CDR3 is TGTGCCAGCAGCCAAGAGAGGGTAGCGACCCAGTACTTC. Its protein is CASSQERVATQYF.

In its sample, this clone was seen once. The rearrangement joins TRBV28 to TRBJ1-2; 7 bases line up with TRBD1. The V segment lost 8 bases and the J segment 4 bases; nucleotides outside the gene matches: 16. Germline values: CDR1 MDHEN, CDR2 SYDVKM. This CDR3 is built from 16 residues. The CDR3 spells CASCTPGAGGIYGYTF. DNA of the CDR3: TGTGCCAGCTGCACTCCGGGAGCAGGGGGTATCTATGGCTACACCTTC.

CDR3 region: CASSVATSGGQETQYF. The CDR3 DNA reads TGTGCCAGCAGCGTAGCGACTAGCGGGGGCCAAGAGACCCAGTACTTC. This chain uses TRBV9 with TRBJ2-5; 12 bases agree with TRBD2. The CDR3 covers 16 residues. CDR1 is SGDLS and CDR2 is YYNGEE in the germline V gene. V lost 0 bases and J lost 1; bases outside the gene matches: 1.

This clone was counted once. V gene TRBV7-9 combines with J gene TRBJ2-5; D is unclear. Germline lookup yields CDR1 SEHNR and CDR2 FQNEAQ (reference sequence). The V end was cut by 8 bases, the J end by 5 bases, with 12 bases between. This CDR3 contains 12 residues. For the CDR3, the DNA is TGTGCCAGCGCCCCGCCAGGCGAGACCCAGTACTTC. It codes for CASAPPGETQYF. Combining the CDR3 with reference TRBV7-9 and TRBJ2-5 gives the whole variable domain DTGVSQNPRHKITKRGQNVTFRCDPISEHNRLYWYRQTLGQGPEFLTYFQNEAQLEKSRLLSDRFSAERPKGSFSTLEIQRTEQGDSAMYLCASAPPGETQYFGPGTRLLVL.

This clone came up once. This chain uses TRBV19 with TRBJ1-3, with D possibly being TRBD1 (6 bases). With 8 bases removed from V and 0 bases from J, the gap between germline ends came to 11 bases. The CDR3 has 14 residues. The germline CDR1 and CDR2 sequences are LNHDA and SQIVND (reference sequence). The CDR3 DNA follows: TGTGCCAGTCGACAGGTTCACTCTGGAAACACCATATATTTT. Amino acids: CASRQVHSGNTIYF. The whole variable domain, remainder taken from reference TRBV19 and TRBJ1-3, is DGGITQSPKYLFRKEGQNVTLSCEQNLNHDAMYWYRQDPGQGLRLIYYSQIVNDFQKGDIAEGYSVSREKKESFPLTVTSAQKNPTAFYLCASRQVHSGNTIYFGEGSWLTVV.

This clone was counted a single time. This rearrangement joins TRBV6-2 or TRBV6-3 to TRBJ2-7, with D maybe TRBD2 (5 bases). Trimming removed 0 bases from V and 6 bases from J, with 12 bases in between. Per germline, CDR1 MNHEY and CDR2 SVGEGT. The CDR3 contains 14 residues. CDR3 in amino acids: CASSYSLDGGEQYV. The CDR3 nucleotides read TGTGCCAGCAGTTACTCACTAGACGGTGGCGAGCAGTACGTC.

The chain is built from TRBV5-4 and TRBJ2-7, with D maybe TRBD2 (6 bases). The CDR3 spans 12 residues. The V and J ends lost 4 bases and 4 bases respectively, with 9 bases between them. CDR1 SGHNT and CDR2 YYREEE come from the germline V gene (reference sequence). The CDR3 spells CASSGDFYEQYV. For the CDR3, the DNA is TGTGCCAGCAGCGGGGACTTTTACGAGCAGTACGTC.

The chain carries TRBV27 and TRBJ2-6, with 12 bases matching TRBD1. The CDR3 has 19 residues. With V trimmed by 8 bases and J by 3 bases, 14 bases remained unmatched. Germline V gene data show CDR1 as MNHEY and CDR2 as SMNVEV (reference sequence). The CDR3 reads CASHTSGTGGFFGANVLTF. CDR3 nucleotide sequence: TGTGCCAGCCACACTTCCGGGACAGGGGGCTTTTTTGGGGCCAACGTCCTGACTTTC.

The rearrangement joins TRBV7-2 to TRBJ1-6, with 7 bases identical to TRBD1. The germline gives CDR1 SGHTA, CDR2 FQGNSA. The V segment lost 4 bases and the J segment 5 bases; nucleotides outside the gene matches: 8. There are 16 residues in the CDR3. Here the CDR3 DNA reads TGTGCCAGCAGCTACTCCGGGACAGCAGATAATTCACCCCTCCACTTT. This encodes CASSYSGTADNSPLHF. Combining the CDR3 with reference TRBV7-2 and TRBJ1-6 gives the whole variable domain GAGVSQSPSNKVTEKGKDVELRCDPISGHTALYWYRQSLGQGLEFLIYFQGNSAPDKSGLPSDRFSAERTGGSVSTLTIQRTQQEDSAVYLCASSYSGTADNSPLHFGNGTRLTVT.

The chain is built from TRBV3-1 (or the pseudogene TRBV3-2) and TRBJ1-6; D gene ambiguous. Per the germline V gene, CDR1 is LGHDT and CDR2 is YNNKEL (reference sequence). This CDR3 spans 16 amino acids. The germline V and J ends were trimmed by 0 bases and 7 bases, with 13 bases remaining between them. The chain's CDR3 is CASSQDLRTGNSPLHF. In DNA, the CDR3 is TGTGCCAGCAGCCAAGATCTTAGGACGGGGAATTCACCCCTCCACTTT.

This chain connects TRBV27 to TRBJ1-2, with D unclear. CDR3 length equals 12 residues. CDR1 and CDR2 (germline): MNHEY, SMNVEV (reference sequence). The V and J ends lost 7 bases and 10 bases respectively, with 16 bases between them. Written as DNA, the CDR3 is TGTGCCAGCAACTCCGGCGGTGGTGACTACACCTTC. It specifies CASNSGGGDYTF.

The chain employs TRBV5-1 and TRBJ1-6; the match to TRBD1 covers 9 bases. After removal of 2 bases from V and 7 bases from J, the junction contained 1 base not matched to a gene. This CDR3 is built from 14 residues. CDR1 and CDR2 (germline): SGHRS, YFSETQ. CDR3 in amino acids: CASSFGTGNSPLHF. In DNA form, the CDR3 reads TGCGCCAGCAGCTTTGGGACAGGGAATTCACCCCTCCACTTT.